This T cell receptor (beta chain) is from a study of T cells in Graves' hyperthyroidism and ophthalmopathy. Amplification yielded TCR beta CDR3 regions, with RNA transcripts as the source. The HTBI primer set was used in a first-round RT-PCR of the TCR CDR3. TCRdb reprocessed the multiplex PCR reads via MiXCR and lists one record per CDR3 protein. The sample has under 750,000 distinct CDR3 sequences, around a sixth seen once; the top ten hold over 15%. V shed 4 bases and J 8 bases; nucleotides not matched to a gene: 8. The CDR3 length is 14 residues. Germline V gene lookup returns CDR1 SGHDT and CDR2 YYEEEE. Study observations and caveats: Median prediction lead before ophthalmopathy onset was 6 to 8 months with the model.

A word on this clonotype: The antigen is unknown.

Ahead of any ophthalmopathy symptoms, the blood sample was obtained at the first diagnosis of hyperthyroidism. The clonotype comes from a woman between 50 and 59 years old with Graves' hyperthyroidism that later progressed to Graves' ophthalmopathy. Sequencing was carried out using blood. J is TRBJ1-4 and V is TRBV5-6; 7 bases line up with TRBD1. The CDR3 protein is CASSPTGAWEKLFF. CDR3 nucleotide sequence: TGTGCCAGCAGCCCAACAGGGGCCTGGGAAAAACTGTTTTTT.